What follows are 29 T cell receptor beta chains derived from one specimen sequenced in a study of cytomegalovirus exposure and HLA in healthy donors. The PCR made use of 60 Vbeta and 13 Jbeta primers. Profiled with immunoSEQ multiplex PCR; TCRdb holds only in-frame clones, not every one. The profile shows about 72,000 clones, roughly 86% of them singletons. Material: PBMCs. All receptors derive from a man younger than 35 in good health and CMV-seronegative.

The chain has TRBV29-1 and TRBJ2-1, with TRBD2 matching over 7 bases. This CDR3 has 18 amino acids. In germline, CDR1 is SQVTM, CDR2 ANQGSEA. Trimming cost V 3 bases and J 9 bases; bases outside gene matches: 23. The CDR3 loop reads CSVDPPEGGPLAFREQFF. The CDR3 DNA follows: TGCAGCGTTGACCCACCGGAGGGAGGGCCCCTGGCGTTCCGTGAGCAGTTCTTC.

The chain uses TRBV18 and TRBJ2-2; 9 bases are shared with TRBD1. CDR1 KGHSH and CDR2 LQKENI come from the germline V gene. After removal of 6 bases from V and 4 bases from J, the junction contained 6 bases not matched to a gene. There are 15 residues in the CDR3. CDR3 sequence reads: CASSQQGASTGELFF. The CDR3 DNA reads TGTGCCAGCTCTCAACAGGGGGCGAGCACCGGGGAGCTGTTTTTT.

The chain uses TRBV9 and TRBJ1-4; D might be TRBD1 (5 bases). Trimming took 8 bases from V and 8 from J, leaving 10 bases between them. From germline, CDR1 is SGDLS and CDR2 YYNGEE. The CDR3 sequence is 11 residues long. CDR3 sequence: CARGRCEKLFF. DNA of the CDR3: TGTGCCAGGGGGCGATGCGAAAAACTGTTTTTT.

The chain is built from TRBV28 and TRBJ2-7, with TRBD1 identical over 7 bases. The CDR3 sequence is 14 residues long. Trimming removed 4 bases from V and 1 base from J; junction bases left unmatched: 4. Germline CDR1 and CDR2: MDHEN and SYDVKM. In nucleotides, the CDR3 is TGTGCCAGCAGTTCCGGACAGGCATCCTACGAGCAGTACTTC. This sequence encodes CASSSGQASYEQYF.

The chain is built from TRBV15 and TRBJ1-1; D might be TRBD1 (5 bases). V was shortened by 5 bases and J by 1 base, with 17 bases between the two germline ends. The germline CDR1 and CDR2 sequences are LNHNV and YYDKDF (reference sequence). CDR3 length: 16 residues. CDR3 residues: CATSRRSGIGNTEAFF. The DNA of the CDR3 is TGTGCCACCAGCCGTCGGTCAGGGATTGGGAACACTGAAGCTTTCTTT. Drawing the rest from reference TRBV15 and TRBJ1-1, the complete variable domain is DAMVIQNPRYQVTQFGKPVTLSCSQTLNHNVMYWYQQKSSQAPKLLFHYYDKDFNNEADTPDNFQSRRPNTSFCFLDIRSPGLGDTAMYLCATSRRSGIGNTEAFFGQGTRLTVV.

The chain is built from TRBV4-1 and TRBJ1-1; perhaps TRBD1 as D (5 bases). Germline V gene lookup returns CDR1 MGHRA and CDR2 YSYEKL. This CDR3 is 15 amino acids long. With 1 base removed from V and 4 bases from J, the gap between germline ends came to 13 bases. In nucleotides, the CDR3 is TGCGCCAGCAGCCAAGTTACAGGTCTCGGCACTGAAGCTTTCTTT. It codes for CASSQVTGLGTEAFF.

The gene calls are TRBV6-1 and TRBJ2-7; TRBD1 agrees at 11 bases. The CDR3 contains 15 residues. CDR1 is MNHNS, CDR2 SASEGT, per germline. The J segment lost 7 bases and the V segment lost 6 bases, leaving 11 bases of the junction unmatched. CDR3 region: CASSINGQGAREQYF. CDR3 DNA: TGTGCCAGCAGCATCAATGGACAGGGGGCGCGAGAGCAGTACTTC.

The V call is TRBV7-2, the J call TRBJ1-6; D gene ambiguous. V lost 2 bases, J lost 10 bases, and 18 bases lay in between. CDR1 SGHTA and CDR2 FQGNSA come from the germline V gene. This CDR3 has 16 residues. The DNA of the CDR3 is TGTGCCAGCAGCTTAACTCGACCGACACGGCGCTCACCCCTCCACTTT. Translation: CASSLTRPTRRSPLHF.

V usage is TRBV19 and J usage is TRBJ1-5; tentatively, D is TRBD1 (5 bases). Germline assignment: CDR1 LNHDA and CDR2 SQIVND (reference sequence). The CDR3 has 15 amino acids. Trimming removed 4 bases at V and 7 bases at J, with 17 bases between. CDR3 residues: CASSTSRALGQPQHF. In nucleotides, the CDR3 is TGTGCCAGTAGTACCTCCAGGGCCTTGGGGCAGCCCCAGCATTTT.

The chain is built from TRBV4-1 and TRBJ2-5; a possible D gene is TRBD2 (6 bases). V gave up 3 bases and J gave up 5 bases, with 19 bases separating them. This CDR3 has 16 residues. Germline V gives CDR1 MGHRA, CDR2 YSYEKL. CDR3 region: CASSQAPGLLGETQYF. CDR3 DNA sequence: TGCGCCAGCAGCCAGGCCCCGGGACTCCTGGGGGAGACCCAGTACTTC.

The J gene is TRBJ1-1, the V gene TRBV10-2; D gene uncertain. CDR1 and CDR2 (germline): WSHSY, SAAADI. This CDR3 region has 14 residues. Trimming stripped 3 bases from V and 5 bases from J, with 13 bases between. The CDR3 loop is CASSDEGPSTEAFF. The CDR3 DNA sequence: TGCGCCAGCAGTGATGAGGGCCCCTCGACTGAAGCTTTCTTT.

This sequence joins TRBV7-6 and TRBJ1-2; D is uncertain. The CDR3 consists of 15 residues. V gave up 1 base and J gave up 6 bases, with 15 bases separating them. Germline V lookup: CDR1 SGHVS, CDR2 FNYEAQ. CDR3 amino acids: CASSLERTDFNGYTF. For the CDR3, the DNA is TGTGCCAGCAGCTTAGAGAGGACTGATTTCAATGGCTACACCTTC.

The J gene is TRBJ2-4, the V gene TRBV2; a weak D match, TRBD1 (5 bases). V was shortened by 0 bases and J by 15 bases, with 15 bases between the two germline ends. The CDR3 spans 13 residues. Looked up from germline, CDR1 is SNHLY and CDR2 is FYNNEI. CDR3: CASSEASRELRYF. CDR3 in DNA: TGTGCCAGCAGTGAAGCCTCCAGGGAACTTCGGTACTTC.

This chain connects TRBV29-1 to TRBJ2-1; 8 positions agree with TRBD2. CDR1 and CDR2 (germline): SQVTM, ANQGSEA. The V gene end was trimmed by 5 bases and the J gene end by 6 bases; junction bases not matched to a gene: 12. This CDR3 region has 15 residues. The CDR3 region has the DNA TGCAGCGTTTCCTACAAGGGCGGGAGGAGCAATGAGCAGTTCTTC. Amino acids: CSVSYKGGRSNEQFF.

This clone came up a few times. The chain couples TRBV2 to TRBJ2-3, with 8 bases fitting TRBD1. V was pared by 11 bases and J by 1 base, with 5 bases of the junction left unmatched. Germline V gives CDR1 SNHLY, CDR2 FYNNEI. The CDR3 totals 13 residues. The CDR3 DNA is TGTGCCCTTGGACAGGGCGGCACAGATACGCAGTATTTT. Protein sequence: CALGQGGTDTQYF.

Worth noting for this clone: The sample holds other DNA sequences that translate to the same CDR3. V and J are TRBV28 and TRBJ2-7; 10 bases line up with TRBD1. V was pared by 7 bases and J by 4 bases, with 13 bases of the junction left unmatched. This CDR3 is built from 16 residues. The germline V gene encodes CDR1 MDHEN and CDR2 SYDVKM. CDR3 sequence: CASIPTGTGVTYEQYF. In nucleotides, the CDR3 is TGTGCCAGCATCCCCACCGGGACAGGGGTGACATACGAGCAGTACTTC. The whole variable domain, remainder taken from reference TRBV28 and TRBJ2-7, is DVKVTQSSRYLVKRTGEKVFLECVQDMDHENMFWYRQDPGLGLRLIYFSYDVKMKEKGDIPEGYSVSREKKERFSLILESASTNQTSMYLCASIPTGTGVTYEQYFGPGTRLTVT.

This clone was seen a handful of times. The V call is TRBV30, the J call TRBJ1-4, with D perhaps TRBD1 (5 bases). Trimming took off 2 bases at V and 8 bases at J, with 12 bases between the two ends. Germline V gene sequence: CDR1 GTSNPN, CDR2 SVGIG (reference sequence). This CDR3 is 13 amino acids long. In DNA, the CDR3 is TGTGCCTGGAGTAGAGAGACAGCCGAAAAACTGTTTTTT. As protein: CAWSRETAEKLFF.

The chain links TRBV5-4 to TRBJ1-3, with 8 bases aligning to TRBD1. The CDR3 runs 18 residues. Germline CDR1 SGHNT, CDR2 YYREEE (reference sequence). The V segment lost 4 bases and the J segment 0 bases; nucleotides outside the gene matches: 12. The CDR3 is CASSGRVSTGASGNTIYF. The CDR3 nucleotides are TGTGCCAGCAGCGGACGTGTATCGACAGGGGCCTCTGGAAACACCATATATTTT.

This clone turned up a few times. In DNA form, the CDR3 reads TGCGCCAGCAGCCTAAGTCAGGGGCATAACTATGGCTACACCTTC. Translated: CASSLSQGHNYGYTF. J is TRBJ1-2 and V is TRBV4-1; D may be TRBD1 (6 bases). Deletions cut 4 bases from V and 1 base from J, with 13 bases between. This CDR3 is 15 amino acids long. Germline V gene sequence: CDR1 MGHRA, CDR2 YSYEKL.

This rearrangement joins TRBV6-5 to TRBJ1-1; 9 nucleotides align to TRBD1. Germline V CDR1 and CDR2: MNHEY, SVGAGI. With V trimmed by 5 bases and J by 4 bases, 8 bases remained unmatched. This CDR3 is 15 amino acids long. CDR3 sequence reads: CASSPPTGGITEAFF. DNA for the CDR3: TGTGCCAGCAGTCCCCCGACAGGGGGGATCACTGAAGCTTTCTTT.

The V gene is TRBV30, the J gene TRBJ2-1; a weak D match, TRBD1 (5 bases). Germline-derived CDR1 and CDR2 are GTSNPN and SVGIG (reference sequence). CDR3 length: 11 residues. Trimming shortened V by 5 bases and J by 8 bases, and 10 bases separated the two germline ends. The CDR3 DNA follows: TGTGCCTGGGACAGATACGATGAGCAGTTCTTC. Its translation: CAWDRYDEQFF. The full variable domain, rest sourced from reference TRBV30 and TRBJ2-1, is SQTIHQWPATLVQPVGSPLSLECTVEGTSNPNLYWYRQAAGRGLQLLFYSVGIGQISSEVPQNLSASRPQDRQFILSSKKLLLSDSGFYLCAWDRYDEQFFGPGTRLTVL.

J is TRBJ1-1 and V is TRBV30; unclear D gene. The CDR3 spans 13 residues. Deletions cut 0 bases from V and 1 base from J, with 6 bases between. Germline CDR1 and CDR2: GTSNPN and SVGIG (reference sequence). The CDR3: CAWSVRGNTEAFF. The DNA for the CDR3 is TGTGCCTGGAGTGTACGGGGGAACACTGAAGCTTTCTTT.

This rearrangement joins TRBV10-3 to TRBJ1-1, with a weak D call TRBD1 (6 bases). The CDR3 sequence is 13 residues long. Germline values: CDR1 ENHRY, CDR2 SYGVKD. V lost 8 bases, J lost 2 bases, and 12 bases lay in between. CDR3 DNA sequence: TGTGCCATCGGAGGACAGAGTAACACTGAAGCTTTCTTT. As protein: CAIGGQSNTEAFF.

The V call is TRBV6-5, the J call TRBJ1-1, with a possible D match to TRBD1 (6 bases). The CDR3 is made up of 12 amino acids. Germline CDR1 reads MNHEY; CDR2 reads SVGAGI. Between the trimmed V and J ends, which lost 5 bases and 11 bases, there was a span of 15 bases. CDR3 region: CASSPPTGSAFF. The CDR3 region has the DNA TGTGCCAGCAGTCCCCCGACAGGTTCGGCTTTCTTT.

Comments on this clone: At the DNA level, this CDR3 is encoded by other sequences in the same sample as well. This chain links TRBV21-1 with TRBJ2-3; whether TRBD2, the table's D call, matches the DNA was not checked. TRBV21-1 is listed as a pseudogene. The length of the CDR3 is 18 residues. CDR3 DNA: TGTGCCAGCAGCACCCCGTACCTACTAGCGGGGGACACGGATACGCAGTATTTT. As protein: CASSTPYLLAGDTDTQYF.

The CDR3 region is CSVRGTGENTEAFF. The CDR3 DNA reads as TGCAGCGTTCGCGGGACAGGAGAGAACACTGAAGCTTTCTTT. The chain joins TRBV29-1 to TRBJ1-1; 8 nucleotides align to TRBD1. The CDR3 covers 14 residues. V dropped 5 bases and J dropped 1; count of bases not matched to a gene: 6. CDR1 SQVTM and CDR2 ANQGSEA come from the germline V gene.

There are a few counts of this clone. The CDR3 DNA follows: TGTGCCAGCAGTTTAAGCGGGAGCACAGATACGCAGTATTTT. Protein product: CASSLSGSTDTQYF. The chain couples TRBV28 to TRBJ2-3, with a tentative D call TRBD2 (6 bases). The CDR3 totals 14 residues. The V gene lost 2 bases and the J gene lost 0 bases, with 6 bases spanning the gap. CDR1 is MDHEN and CDR2 is SYDVKM in the germline V gene.

The CDR3 sequence: CASSQAGTGLGETQYF. As DNA, the CDR3 is TGTGCCAGCAGCCAAGCCGGGACAGGCCTCGGTGAGACCCAGTACTTC. The chain employs TRBV5-8 and TRBJ2-5; 8 bases align to TRBD1. CDR1 and CDR2 from the germline V gene are SGHTS and YDEGEE. With V trimmed by 4 bases and J by 5 bases, 13 bases remained unmatched. This CDR3 has 16 residues.

The chain recombines TRBV29-1 with TRBJ2-7; D call uncertain. Germline V gene lookup returns CDR1 SQVTM and CDR2 ANQGSEA. The ends were cut back, 1 base at V and 3 bases at J, with 7 bases in the middle. The CDR3 is 12 residues long. CDR3 residues: CSVEGPLYEQYF. The CDR3 DNA reads as TGCAGCGTTGAAGGGCCCCTCTACGAGCAGTACTTC.